The next 25 T cell receptor beta chains were all read from a single sample in a study of blood T cell repertoires in COVID-19. The table came from immunoSEQ multiplex PCR; TCRdb's copy has only in-frame clones and leaves some out. Among roughly 83,000 clones listed, 85% to 90% were seen once. Sequencing was performed on peripheral blood. Receptor source: a man at least 80 years old with active or convalescent COVID-19.

The rearrangement links TRBV6-5 to TRBJ2-3; perhaps TRBD1 as D (5 bases). CDR3 size: 13 residues. Germline V lookup: CDR1 MNHEY, CDR2 SVGAGI. Trimming stripped 8 bases from V and 3 bases from J, with 12 bases between. The CDR3 sequence: CASEQDETDTQYF. CDR3 bases: TGTGCCAGCGAACAGGACGAGACAGATACGCAGTATTTT.

The chain has TRBV28 and TRBJ1-5, with TRBD1 matching 9 bases. This CDR3 has 17 residues. Trimming cost V 3 bases and J 0 bases; bases outside gene matches: 6. The germline V gene has CDR1 MDHEN and CDR2 SYDVKM. The DNA for the CDR3 is TGTGCCAGCAGTTTCGCCGGGACAGGGTATAGCAATCAGCCCCAGCATTTT. Protein: CASSFAGTGYSNQPQHF.

The chain employs TRBV5-6 and TRBJ1-1, with 9 bases lining up with TRBD1. The ends lost 3 bases at V and 5 bases at J; junction bases unmatched: 14. Germline V CDR1 and CDR2: SGHDT, YYEEEE. The CDR3 is made up of 17 amino acids. The CDR3 region has the DNA TGTGCCAGCAGCTCTGGGCCGGGACAGGGTATAGGAACTGAAGCTTTCTTT. Translating it yields CASSSGPGQGIGTEAFF. The full variable domain, completed using reference TRBV5-6 and TRBJ1-1, is DAGVTQSPTHLIKTRGQQVTLRCSPKSGHDTVSWYQQALGQGPQFIFQYYEEEERQRGNFPDRFSGHQFPNYSSELNVNALLLGDSALYLCASSSGPGQGIGTEAFFGQGTRLTVV.

The chain links TRBV19 to TRBJ2-3, with 8 bases fitting TRBD2. The CDR3 has 15 amino acids. J was trimmed by 2 bases and V by 5 bases; bases with no gene match: 6. Germline CDR1 and CDR2: LNHDA and SQIVND (reference sequence). CDR3 nucleotides: TGTGCCAGTAGTCCCGGGAGGGGAGTCACAGATACGCAGTATTTT. It is translated as CASSPGRGVTDTQYF.

Remarks on this clone: This specimen includes other DNA sequences encoding the same CDR3. The rearrangement uses TRBV12-3 or TRBV12-4 and TRBJ2-1, with TRBD1 as a possible D gene (5 bases). This CDR3 contains 13 residues. Trimming stripped 6 bases from V and 9 bases from J, with 15 bases between. For the CDR3, the DNA is TGTGCCAGCAGCCGGCAGCAGGGAATTGAGCAGTTCTTC. Translating it yields CASSRQQGIEQFF.

The rearrangement uses TRBV7-8 and TRBJ2-1; 8 nucleotides line up with TRBD2. The CDR3 is 16 residues long. Per the germline V gene, CDR1 is SGHVS and CDR2 is FQNEAQ. V dropped 0 bases and J dropped 7; count of bases not matched to a gene: 8. This CDR3 reads CASSLAWTSSRNEQFF. In nucleotides, the CDR3 is TGTGCCAGCAGCTTAGCATGGACTAGCAGTAGGAATGAGCAGTTCTTC.

This chain connects TRBV7-8 to TRBJ1-1, with TRBD1 matching 7 bases. The CDR3 is 13 amino acids. In germline, CDR1 is SGHVS, CDR2 FQNEAQ. The junction had 5 bases not matched to a gene; V was cut back by 4 bases and J by 6 bases. CDR3 sequence: CASSSRTGSEAFF. CDR3 in DNA: TGTGCCAGCAGCTCCAGGACAGGCTCTGAAGCTTTCTTT.

This clone occurred a few times. The CDR3 bases are TGTGCCAGCAGCCAGACAGGGCGGAATGGAAACACCATATATTTT. It encodes CASSQTGRNGNTIYF. The chain couples TRBV6-5 to TRBJ1-3; 7 nucleotides match TRBD1. In germline, CDR1 is MNHEY, CDR2 SVGAGI. This CDR3 is built from 15 residues. The J segment lost 3 bases and the V segment lost 6 bases, leaving 8 bases of the junction unmatched.

The chain is built from TRBV5-4 and TRBJ2-2; D is possibly TRBD2 (5 bases). V lost 1 base and J 6 bases, leaving 10 bases between the germline ends. The CDR3 length is 14 residues. The germline CDR1 and CDR2 sequences are SGHNT and YYREEE (reference sequence). The CDR3 region has the DNA TGTGCCAGCAGCTTGATCCGGGGAGCCGGGGAGCTGTTTTTT. Protein: CASSLIRGAGELFF. Filled out from reference TRBV5-4 and TRBJ2-2, the complete variable domain reads ETGVTQSPTHLIKTRGQQVTLRCSSQSGHNTVSWYQQALGQGPQFIFQYYREEENGRGNFPPRFSGLQFPNYSSELNVNALELDDSALYLCASSLIRGAGELFFGEGSRLTVL.

J is TRBJ2-7 and V is TRBV3-1 (or the pseudogene TRBV3-2), with D maybe TRBD2 (5 bases). CDR1 is LGHDT and CDR2 is YNNKEL in the germline V gene (reference sequence). V lost 0 bases, J lost 5 bases, and 20 bases lay in between. The CDR3 extends over 17 amino acids. CDR3 DNA sequence: TGTGCCAGCAGCCAAGATAATACGCGGGTGCCCAGACACGAGCAGTACGTC. Its translation: CASSQDNTRVPRHEQYV.

This clone was recorded once. This sequence joins TRBV7-2 and TRBJ1-2; D is uncertain. V was shortened by 1 base and J by 4 bases, with 7 bases between the two germline ends. The CDR3 sequence is 13 residues long. Germline-derived CDR1 and CDR2 are SGHTA and FQGNSA. In nucleotides, the CDR3 is TGTGCCAGCAGCTTAGGGGCGCCCTATGGCTACACCTTC. Encoded protein: CASSLGAPYGYTF. Filled out from reference TRBV7-2 and TRBJ1-2, the complete variable domain reads GAGVSQSPSNKVTEKGKDVELRCDPISGHTALYWYRQSLGQGLEFLIYFQGNSAPDKSGLPSDRFSAERTGGSVSTLTIQRTQQEDSAVYLCASSLGAPYGYTFGSGTRLTVV.

For the CDR3, the DNA is TGTGCCTGGTCCCTGGGCCCCGAAGGTCAGCCCCAGCATTTT. Translation gives CAWSLGPEGQPQHF. The chain combines TRBV30 with TRBJ1-5; D remains ambiguous. The CDR3 covers 14 residues. With 5 bases removed from V and 6 bases from J, the gap between germline ends came to 17 bases. CDR1 and CDR2 (germline): GTSNPN, SVGIG (reference sequence). The variable domain in full, completed from reference TRBV30 and TRBJ1-5, reads SQTIHQWPATLVQPVGSPLSLECTVEGTSNPNLYWYRQAAGRGLQLLFYSVGIGQISSEVPQNLSASRPQDRQFILSSKKLLLSDSGFYLCAWSLGPEGQPQHFGDGTRLSIL.

The rearrangement uses TRBV6-1 and TRBJ2-7; 11 nucleotides agree with TRBD2. V lost 1 base, J lost 3 bases, and 2 bases stayed unmatched. The CDR3 contains 15 residues. Germline CDR1 MNHNS, CDR2 SASEGT. CDR3 nucleotides: TGTGCCAGCAGTGAAGGACTAGCGGGACTCTACGAGCAGTACGTC. Translation gives CASSEGLAGLYEQYV.

This chain links TRBV5-6 with TRBJ1-5; 9 nucleotides agree with TRBD1. The V and J ends lost 5 bases and 1 base, in that order; junction bases with no gene match: 7. This CDR3 spans 16 amino acids. In germline, CDR1 is SGHDT, CDR2 YYEEEE. For the CDR3, the DNA is TGTGCCAGCAGGATACAGGGGGCAGGCAGCAATCAGCCCCAGCATTTT. This gives the protein CASRIQGAGSNQPQHF.

J is TRBJ1-1 and V is TRBV29-1; 8 bases are shared with TRBD1. The CDR3 runs to 12 residues. J was trimmed by 6 bases and V by 6 bases; bases with no gene match: 6. The germline gives CDR1 SQVTM, CDR2 ANQGSEA. In DNA form, the CDR3 reads TGCAGCGTAGACAGGGGTAGGTCTGAAGCTTTCTTT. It codes for CSVDRGRSEAFF. The full variable domain, rest sourced from reference TRBV29-1 and TRBJ1-1, is SAVISQKPSRDICQRGTSLTIQCQVDSQVTMMFWYRQQPGQSLTLIATANQGSEATYESGFVIDKFPISRPNLTFSTLTVSNMSPEDSSIYLCSVDRGRSEAFFGQGTRLTVV.

The chain links TRBV9 to TRBJ1-2, with TRBD1 as a possible D gene (6 bases). V shed 0 bases and J shed 1 base, with 10 bases lying between them. CDR1 and CDR2 (germline): SGDLS, YYNGEE. This CDR3 is built from 15 residues. The CDR3 protein is CASSVEQGINYGYTF. The DNA of the CDR3 is TGTGCCAGCAGCGTAGAGCAGGGGATTAACTATGGCTACACCTTC.

The V call is TRBV11-3, the J call TRBJ1-1; D ambiguous. Germline-derived CDR1 and CDR2 are SGHNT and YENEEA. The V end was cut by 4 bases, the J end by 0 bases, with 3 bases between. The CDR3 consists of 12 residues. CDR3 coding DNA: TGTGCCAGCAGCTACATGAACACTGAAGCTTTCTTT. Translated, it gives CASSYMNTEAFF.

The chain couples TRBV3-1 (or the pseudogene TRBV3-2) to TRBJ2-7; TRBD1 matches 7 bases. Germline V gives CDR1 LGHDT, CDR2 YNNKEL (reference sequence). V dropped 0 bases and J dropped 6; count of bases not matched to a gene: 11. The CDR3 covers 16 residues. CDR3 sequence reads: CASSQEVRGRLGEQYV. CDR3 DNA sequence: TGTGCCAGCAGCCAAGAGGTAAGGGGGCGATTGGGCGAGCAGTACGTC.

The chain has TRBV5-3 and TRBJ2-2; 8 bases map to TRBD1. TRBV5-3 is identified as an open reading frame with a role that is uncertain. The CDR3 spans 14 residues. With 4 bases clipped from V and 6 bases from J, the junction kept 5 bases outside the gene matches. This chain's CDR3 is CARSPRTGSGELFF. CDR3 coding DNA: TGTGCCAGAAGCCCCAGGACAGGGTCCGGGGAGCTGTTTTTT.

The chain joins TRBV27 to TRBJ2-3; 8 bases map to TRBD2. CDR3 length equals 16 residues. Unmatched junction bases numbered 6, after V lost 4 bases and J lost 0 bases. Germline loops: CDR1 MNHEY, CDR2 SMNVEV (reference sequence). This CDR3 reads CASSSGLAPSTDTQYF. The CDR3, as DNA: TGTGCCAGCAGTTCCGGACTAGCCCCTAGCACAGATACGCAGTATTTT.

This clone came up once. The gene calls are TRBV7-2 and TRBJ1-1; 10 positions agree with TRBD1. Trimming removed 6 bases from V and 7 bases from J; junction bases left unmatched: 8. The CDR3 loop spans 14 amino acids. Germline CDR1 is SGHTA and CDR2 is FQGNSA. CDR3 sequence: CASRKGQGWIEAFF. CDR3 coding DNA: TGTGCCAGCAGGAAGGGACAGGGGTGGATTGAAGCTTTCTTT. Together with reference TRBV7-2 and TRBJ1-1, the CDR3 gives the full variable domain: GAGVSQSPSNKVTEKGKDVELRCDPISGHTALYWYRQSLGQGLEFLIYFQGNSAPDKSGLPSDRFSAERTGGSVSTLTIQRTQQEDSAVYLCASRKGQGWIEAFFGQGTRLTVV.

The rearrangement joins TRBV6-1 to TRBJ2-2; 12 positions agree with TRBD2. The ends lost 4 bases at V and 3 bases at J; junction bases unmatched: 3. This CDR3 region has 16 residues. From germline, CDR1 is MNHNS and CDR2 SASEGT. The CDR3 DNA sequence: TGTGCCAGCAGTGCCCGACTAGCGGGAGACACCGGGGAGCTGTTTTTT. Its translation is CASSARLAGDTGELFF.

Only one count was recorded for this clone. V usage is TRBV15 and J usage is TRBJ1-6; D remains ambiguous. V was shortened by 0 bases and J by 0 bases, with 15 bases between the two germline ends. Germline CDR1 reads LNHNV; CDR2 reads YYDKDF (reference sequence). This CDR3 region has 19 residues. CDR3 loop: CATSRDWASLSSYNSPLHF. CDR3 nucleotide sequence: TGTGCCACCAGCAGAGATTGGGCGTCCCTCAGCTCCTATAATTCACCCCTCCACTTT. The full variable domain, in which reference TRBV15 and TRBJ1-6 provide the parts outside the CDR3, is DAMVIQNPRYQVTQFGKPVTLSCSQTLNHNVMYWYQQKSSQAPKLLFHYYDKDFNNEADTPDNFQSRRPNTSFCFLDIRSPGLGDTAMYLCATSRDWASLSSYNSPLHFGNGTRLTVT.

The chain joins TRBV29-1 to TRBJ1-1; 8 nucleotides agree with TRBD1. The V segment lost 4 bases and the J segment 5 bases; nucleotides outside the gene matches: 6. CDR1 and CDR2 (germline): SQVTM, ANQGSEA. The CDR3 length is 13 residues. CDR3 sequence: CSVADRVGTEAFF. For the CDR3, the DNA is TGCAGCGTTGCGGACAGGGTAGGGACTGAAGCTTTCTTT.

V is TRBV7-9 and J is TRBJ1-2; D ambiguous. Looked up from germline, CDR1 is SEHNR and CDR2 is FQNEAQ (reference sequence). V shed 1 base and J shed 4 bases, with 10 bases lying between them. CDR3 length: 14 amino acids. Written as DNA, the CDR3 is TGTGCCAGCAGCTTAGTGAGGTCCAGCTATGGCTACACCTTC. Amino acids: CASSLVRSSYGYTF.